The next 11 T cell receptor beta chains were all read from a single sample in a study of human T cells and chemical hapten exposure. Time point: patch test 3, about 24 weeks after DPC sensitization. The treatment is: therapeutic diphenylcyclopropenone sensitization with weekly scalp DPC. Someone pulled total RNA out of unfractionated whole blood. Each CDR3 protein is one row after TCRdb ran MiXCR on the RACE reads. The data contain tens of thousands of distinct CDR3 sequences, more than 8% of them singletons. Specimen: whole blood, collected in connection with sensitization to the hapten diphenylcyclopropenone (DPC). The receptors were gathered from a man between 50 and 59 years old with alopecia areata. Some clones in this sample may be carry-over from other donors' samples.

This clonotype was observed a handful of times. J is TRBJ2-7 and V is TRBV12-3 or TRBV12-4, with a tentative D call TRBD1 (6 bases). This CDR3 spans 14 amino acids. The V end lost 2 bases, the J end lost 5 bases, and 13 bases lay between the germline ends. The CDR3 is CASSLSGRGHEQYF. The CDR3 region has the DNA TGTGCCAGCAGTTTAAGCGGCAGGGGCCACGAGCAGTACTTC.

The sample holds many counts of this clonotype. The CDR3 region is CSVLYTLDGTQYF. In DNA, the CDR3 is TGCAGCGTTCTGTACACCCTAGACGGTACGCAGTATTTT. V gene TRBV29-1 combines with J gene TRBJ2-3; D unresolved. This CDR3 has 13 residues. Looked up from germline, CDR1 is SQVTM and CDR2 is ANQGSEA. Trimming removed 5 bases at V and 8 bases at J, with 17 bases between.

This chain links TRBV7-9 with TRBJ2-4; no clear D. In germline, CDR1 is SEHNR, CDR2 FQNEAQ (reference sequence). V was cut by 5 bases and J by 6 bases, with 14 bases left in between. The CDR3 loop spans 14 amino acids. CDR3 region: CASSPVASLNIQYF. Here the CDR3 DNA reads TGTGCCAGCAGCCCGGTGGCGTCTCTAAACATTCAGTACTTC.

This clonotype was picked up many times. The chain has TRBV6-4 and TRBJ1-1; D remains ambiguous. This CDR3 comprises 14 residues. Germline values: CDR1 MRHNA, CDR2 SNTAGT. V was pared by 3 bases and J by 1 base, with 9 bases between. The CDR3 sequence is CASSETGRNTEAFF. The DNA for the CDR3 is TGTGCCAGCAGTGAAACCGGGAGGAACACTGAAGCTTTCTTT.

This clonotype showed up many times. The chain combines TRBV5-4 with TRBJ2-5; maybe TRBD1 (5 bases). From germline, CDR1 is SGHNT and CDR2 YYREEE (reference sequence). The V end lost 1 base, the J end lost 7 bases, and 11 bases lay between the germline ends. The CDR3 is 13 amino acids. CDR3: CASSLLGAVTQYF. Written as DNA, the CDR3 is TGTGCCAGCAGCTTGCTAGGGGCTGTGACCCAGTACTTC.

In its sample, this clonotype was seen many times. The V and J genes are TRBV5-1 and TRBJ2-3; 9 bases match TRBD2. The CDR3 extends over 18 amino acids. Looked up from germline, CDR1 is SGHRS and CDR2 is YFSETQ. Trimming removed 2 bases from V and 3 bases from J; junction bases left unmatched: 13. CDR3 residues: CASSFAGLALEATDTQYF. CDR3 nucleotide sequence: TGCGCCAGCAGCTTCGCGGGACTAGCTCTTGAGGCAACAGATACGCAGTATTTT.

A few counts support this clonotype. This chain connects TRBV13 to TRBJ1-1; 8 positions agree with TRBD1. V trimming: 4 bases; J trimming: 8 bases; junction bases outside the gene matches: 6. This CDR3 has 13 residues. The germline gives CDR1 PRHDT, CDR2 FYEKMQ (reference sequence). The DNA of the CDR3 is TGTGCCAGCAGCTCGGACAGGGATCAGGAAGCTTTCTTT. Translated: CASSSDRDQEAFF.

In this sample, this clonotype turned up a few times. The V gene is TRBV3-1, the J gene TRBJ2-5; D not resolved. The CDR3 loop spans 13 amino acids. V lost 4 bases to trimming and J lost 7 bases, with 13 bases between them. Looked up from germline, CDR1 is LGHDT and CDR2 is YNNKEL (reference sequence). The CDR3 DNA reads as TGTGCCAGCAGCCGCATGGCCCGCGCGACCCAGTACTTC. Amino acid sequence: CASSRMARATQYF.

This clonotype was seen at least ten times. As DNA, the CDR3 is TGTGCCAGTAGTAATCTACAGTACACCGGGGAGCTGTTTTTT. Residues: CASSNLQYTGELFF. The chain links TRBV19 to TRBJ2-2; D uncertain. V lost 4 bases, J lost 3 bases, and 9 bases lay in between. Germline V gives CDR1 LNHDA, CDR2 SQIVND (reference sequence). CDR3 length: 14 residues. Looking up the rest from reference TRBV19 and TRBJ2-2 gives the full variable domain: DGGITQSPKYLFRKEGQNVTLSCEQNLNHDAMYWYRQDPGQGLRLIYYSQIVNDFQKGDIAEGYSVSREKKESFPLTVTSAQKNPTAFYLCASSNLQYTGELFFGEGSRLTVL.

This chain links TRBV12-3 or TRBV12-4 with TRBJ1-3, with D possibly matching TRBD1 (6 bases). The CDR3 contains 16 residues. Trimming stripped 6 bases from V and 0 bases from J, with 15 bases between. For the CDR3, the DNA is TGTGCCAGCAGCCCTGTAGGGGACAACTCTGGAAACACCATATATTTT. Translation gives CASSPVGDNSGNTIYF.

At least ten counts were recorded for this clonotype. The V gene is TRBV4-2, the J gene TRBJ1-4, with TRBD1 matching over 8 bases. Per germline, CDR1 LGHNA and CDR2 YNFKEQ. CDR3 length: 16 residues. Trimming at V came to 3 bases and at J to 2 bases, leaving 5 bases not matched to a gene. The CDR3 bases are TGTGCCAGCAGCCAGCCTCGGACAGGGACTAATGAAAAACTGTTTTTT. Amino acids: CASSQPRTGTNEKLFF.